A single sample is the source of the 16 T cell receptor beta chains below, sequenced in a study of cytomegalovirus exposure and HLA in healthy donors. The table came from immunoSEQ multiplex PCR; TCRdb's copy has only in-frame clones and leaves some out. The table records about 78,000 clones, 90% to 97% of them present only once. Specimen: PBMCs. The source of these receptors is a man aged 18 to 29 in good health and CMV-seropositive.

The chain couples TRBV9 to TRBJ2-2; D remains ambiguous. The CDR3 contains 14 residues. The V end lost 7 bases, the J end lost 7 bases, and 17 bases lay between the germline ends. Germline V gene sequence: CDR1 SGDLS, CDR2 YYNGEE. CDR3 DNA: TGTGCCAGCGGTGGCCAAATAAGAGGCGGGGAGCTGTTTTTT. As protein: CASGGQIRGGELFF.

The chain uses TRBV19 and TRBJ1-1; a weak D match, TRBD1 (5 bases). This CDR3 region has 13 residues. From germline, CDR1 is LNHDA and CDR2 SQIVND (reference sequence). The V and J ends lost 7 bases and 6 bases respectively, with 15 bases between them. The CDR3, as DNA: TGTGCCAGTACCTCCCAGGGTGTCTCTGAAGCTTTCTTT. It is translated as CASTSQGVSEAFF.

The CDR3 here is CASSLGRQGYRELFF. As DNA, the CDR3 is TGTGCCAGCAGTTTAGGGAGACAGGGGTATCGGGAGCTGTTTTTT. V gene TRBV27 combines with J gene TRBJ2-2, with 8 bases matching TRBD1. Germline V lookup: CDR1 MNHEY, CDR2 SMNVEV (reference sequence). The CDR3 runs 15 residues. With 2 bases clipped from V and 9 bases from J, the junction kept 8 bases outside the gene matches.

The genes are TRBV30 and TRBJ2-3, with D hard to call. Trimming pared 0 bases from V and 3 bases from J, leaving 4 bases between. The CDR3 is made up of 12 amino acids. Germline CDR1 and CDR2: GTSNPN and SVGIG (reference sequence). CDR3 DNA sequence: TGTGCCTGGAGTGTTCAGACAGATACGCAGTATTTT. This encodes CAWSVQTDTQYF.

This chain connects TRBV5-4 to TRBJ2-7; D ambiguous. The V and J ends lost 5 bases and 5 bases respectively, with 17 bases between them. Germline-derived CDR1 and CDR2 are SGHNT and YYREEE (reference sequence). The CDR3 consists of 14 residues. The CDR3 region is CASRSTRFINEQYF. In nucleotides, the CDR3 is TGTGCCAGCAGGAGTACCAGGTTTATCAACGAGCAGTACTTC.

The chain has TRBV14 and TRBJ1-4; D possibly corresponds to TRBD1 (5 bases). The V end was cut by 0 bases, the J end by 7 bases, with 18 bases between. The V gene's germline CDR1 is SGHDN and CDR2 FVKESK. The CDR3 spans 17 residues. CDR3 region: CASSQEGGWGSTEKLFF. CDR3 coding DNA: TGTGCCAGCAGCCAAGAGGGAGGGTGGGGGTCTACTGAAAAACTGTTTTTT.

This clone appeared a single time. This chain connects TRBV21-1 to TRBJ1-2. TRBV21-1 represents a pseudogene. CDR3 length equals 14 residues. CDR3 in DNA: TGTGCCAGCAGCTCCGGAGATTTTAACTATGGCTACACCTTC. Translated: CASSSGDFNYGYTF.

The genes are TRBV15 and TRBJ2-7; weak D call: TRBD2 (6 bases). The CDR3 is 17 amino acids. Germline CDR1 and CDR2: LNHNV and YYDKDF (reference sequence). V lost 0 bases and J 0 bases, leaving 15 bases between the germline ends. CDR3 DNA sequence: TGTGCCACCAGCAGAGATGGAGGAGGGGCCTACTCCTACGAGCAGTACTTC. Protein: CATSRDGGGAYSYEQYF.

This clone was seen only a few times. J is TRBJ2-7 and V is TRBV2; a weak D match, TRBD2 (5 bases). Germline V gene sequence: CDR1 SNHLY, CDR2 FYNNEI. CDR3 length equals 15 residues. The V gene lost 2 bases and the J gene lost 0 bases, with 11 bases spanning the gap. The CDR3 DNA is TGTGCCAGCAGTGAATTCGTCGGGATCTCCTACGAGCAGTACTTC. The encoded protein is CASSEFVGISYEQYF.

The chain employs TRBV27 and TRBJ2-5; D is unclear. There are 14 residues in the CDR3. The germline V gene has CDR1 MNHEY and CDR2 SMNVEV (reference sequence). V lost 0 bases, J lost 2 bases, and 7 bases lay in between. DNA for the CDR3: TGTGCCAGCAGTTTATCTGTCAGGCAAGAGACCCAGTACTTC. It specifies CASSLSVRQETQYF.

The genes are TRBV29-1 and TRBJ2-5, with TRBD2 identical over 10 bases. The V gene end was trimmed by 7 bases and the J gene end by 5 bases; junction bases not matched to a gene: 22. CDR3 length: 18 residues. CDR1 SQVTM and CDR2 ANQGSEA come from the germline V gene. The CDR3 region is CSAGGVPRASGSGETQYF. Here the CDR3 DNA reads TGCAGCGCTGGGGGGGTCCCGAGGGCTAGCGGGAGTGGGGAGACCCAGTACTTC.

The chain employs TRBV19 and TRBJ2-3; D perhaps matches TRBD2 (5 bases). CDR1 and CDR2 (germline): LNHDA, SQIVND (reference sequence). V shed 4 bases and J shed 6 bases, with 11 bases lying between them. This CDR3 is built from 13 residues. This chain's CDR3 is CASSSQTGDTQYF. CDR3 DNA: TGTGCCAGTAGTAGCCAGACGGGGGATACGCAGTATTTT.

V usage is TRBV12-5 and J usage is TRBJ1-3; 8 bases match TRBD1. The CDR3 has 17 residues. V lost 0 bases to trimming and J lost 6 bases; unmatched junction nucleotides: 10. CDR1 is LGHNT, CDR2 FRNRAP, per germline. The CDR3 loop is CASGLVIAGTGENTIYF. CDR3 nucleotides: TGTGCTAGTGGTTTGGTAATTGCCGGGACAGGCGAAAACACCATATATTTT.

The chain joins TRBV4-1 to TRBJ2-1, with D maybe TRBD1 (6 bases). Germline V CDR1 and CDR2: MGHRA, YSYEKL. CDR3 length equals 14 residues. The V end lost 1 base, the J end lost 5 bases, and 9 bases lay between the germline ends. CDR3 sequence (DNA): TGCGCCAGCAGCCAAGTATACAGGGACAATGAGCAGTTCTTC. Translating it yields CASSQVYRDNEQFF.

The rearrangement links TRBV27 to TRBJ1-2; the match to TRBD1 covers 9 bases. CDR3 size: 12 residues. Germline assignment: CDR1 MNHEY and CDR2 SMNVEV (reference sequence). V shed 8 bases, J shed 6 bases, and the junction held 4 bases outside the gene matches. For the CDR3, the DNA is TGTGCCAGCTCCCGGGACAGGGATGGCTACACCTTC. It encodes CASSRDRDGYTF.

The rearrangement uses TRBV2 and TRBJ1-2; TRBD1 matches 9 bases. Germline CDR1 is SNHLY and CDR2 is FYNNEI. The CDR3 contains 13 residues. Trimming at V came to 8 bases and at J to 1 base, leaving 2 bases not matched to a gene. In DNA form, the CDR3 reads TGTGCCAGCCGGACAGGGGTTAACTATGGCTACACCTTC. Its translation is CASRTGVNYGYTF.